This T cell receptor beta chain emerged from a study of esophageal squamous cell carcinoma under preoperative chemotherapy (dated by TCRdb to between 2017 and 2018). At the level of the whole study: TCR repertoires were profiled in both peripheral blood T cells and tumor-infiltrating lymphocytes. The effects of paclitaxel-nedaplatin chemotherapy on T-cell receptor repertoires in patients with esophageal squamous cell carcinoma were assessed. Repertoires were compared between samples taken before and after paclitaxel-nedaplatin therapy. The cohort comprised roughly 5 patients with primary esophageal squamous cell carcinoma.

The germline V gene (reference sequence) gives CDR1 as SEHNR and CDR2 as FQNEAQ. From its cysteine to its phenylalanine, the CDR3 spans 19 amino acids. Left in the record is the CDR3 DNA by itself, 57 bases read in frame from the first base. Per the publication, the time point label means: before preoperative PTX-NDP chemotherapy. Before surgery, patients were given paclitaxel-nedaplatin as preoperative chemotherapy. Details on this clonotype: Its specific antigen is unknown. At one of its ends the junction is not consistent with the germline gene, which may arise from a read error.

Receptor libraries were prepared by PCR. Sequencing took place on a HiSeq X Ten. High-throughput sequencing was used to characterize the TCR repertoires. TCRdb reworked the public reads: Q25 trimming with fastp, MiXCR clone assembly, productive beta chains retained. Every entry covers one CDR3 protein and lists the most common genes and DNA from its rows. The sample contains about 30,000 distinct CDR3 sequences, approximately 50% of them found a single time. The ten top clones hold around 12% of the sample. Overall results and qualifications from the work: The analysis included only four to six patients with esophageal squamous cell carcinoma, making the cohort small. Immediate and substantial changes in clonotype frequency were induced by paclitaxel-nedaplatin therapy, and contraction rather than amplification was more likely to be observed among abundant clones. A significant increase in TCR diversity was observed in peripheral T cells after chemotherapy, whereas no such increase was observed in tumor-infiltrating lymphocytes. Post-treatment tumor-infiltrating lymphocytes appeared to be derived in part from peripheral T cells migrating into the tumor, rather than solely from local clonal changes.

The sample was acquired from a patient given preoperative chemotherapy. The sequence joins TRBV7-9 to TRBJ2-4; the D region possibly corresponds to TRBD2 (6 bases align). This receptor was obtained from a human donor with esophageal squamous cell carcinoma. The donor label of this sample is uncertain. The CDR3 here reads CASSACRVTGWGGKNMQYF. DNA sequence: TGTGCCAGCAGCGCGTGCCGCGTGACGGGGTGGGGAGGCAAAAACATGCAGTACTTC.